This T cell receptor beta chain was recovered during a study of metastatic and nonmetastatic thyroid tumors. Overall study: Repertoires were compared across blood and tumor or nodule tissue from malignant and benign thyroid patients.

As processed by the authors: The authors used CDR3 differences across clinicopathological groups to build a distant-metastasis classifier for papillary thyroid cancer. TCRdb re-analyzed the PCR reads using MiXCR. TCRdb's processing, not the authors', yielded these V and J calls. Here the sample spans tens of thousands of clones, 16% being singletons. Prior to thyroid surgery, none of the patients had received any treatment. Trimming stripped 5 bases from V and 1 base from J, with 11 bases between. CDR3 length: 14 amino acids. CDR1 MNHNS and CDR2 SASEGT come from the germline V gene. The sample consisted of blood. The sequence derives from a female donor with papillary thyroid cancer or a benign thyroid nodule (not recorded which). Some clones in this sample may be carry-over from other donors' samples. This chain links TRBV6-1 with TRBJ1-1, with TRBD1 as a possible D gene (5 bases). Written as DNA, the CDR3 is TGTGCCAGCAGTAACCGACAGAGGAACACTGAAGCTTTCTTT. Amino acid sequence: CASSNRQRNTEAFF.